Following are 3 T cell receptor beta chains from one sample sequenced in a study of CD8 T cells in ankylosing spondylitis. TCRdb re-analysed the 5' RACE reads in MiXCR, keeping a single row per CDR3 protein. The sample includes about 240,000 distinct CDR3 sequences, roughly a tenth of them seen just once. Sequences were obtained from blood, either unsorted or a sorted T cell fraction (not recorded which). The receptors here all came from a male donor with ankylosing spondylitis or in good health (not recorded which).

This clonotype was seen many times. The chain carries TRBV5-1 and TRBJ2-3; TRBD2 matches at 7 bases. The ends lost 4 bases at V and 6 bases at J; junction bases unmatched: 14. Germline CDR1 reads SGHRS; CDR2 reads YFSETQ. CDR3 size: 16 residues. The CDR3 nucleotides are TGCGCCAGCAGCCTGGATGCGGGAGTTGGCTCGGATACGCAGTATTTT. Its translation: CASSLDAGVGSDTQYF.

This clonotype was detected only a few times. The rearrangement joins TRBV29-1 to TRBJ1-1; D uncertain. Germline lookup yields CDR1 SQVTM and CDR2 ANQGSEA. The CDR3 contains 11 residues. V was pared by 4 bases and J by 1 base, with 4 bases between. The CDR3 reads CSVAENTEAFF. CDR3 DNA sequence: TGCAGCGTTGCTGAGAACACTGAAGCTTTCTTT.

This clonotype was recorded many times. This chain links TRBV29-1 with TRBJ1-2, with D possibly TRBD1 on 5 matching bases. Germline V CDR1 and CDR2: SQVTM, ANQGSEA. With 4 bases removed from V and 0 bases from J, the gap between germline ends came to 15 bases. The CDR3 length is 15 residues. The CDR3 here is CSVVSLRGANYGYTF. The DNA for the CDR3 is TGCAGCGTTGTTAGCCTCCGGGGGGCTAACTATGGCTACACCTTC.